The 27 T cell receptor beta chains below all came from one sample that was sequenced in a study of T cell clonality in common variable immunodeficiency. Produced via immunoSEQ multiplex PCR; TCRdb's table is partial and in-frame only. The specimen has about 43,000 clones, none found just once. Sequenced: peripheral blood mononuclear cells. The receptors derive from a person between 18 and 75 years old in good health.

Ten or more counts support this clone. Read coverage stops 3 residues before the CDR3 terminus; the germline J gene supplies the remainder. The genes are TRBV27 and TRBJ2-2; 12 bases agree with TRBD2. The ends lost 5 bases at V and 2 bases at J; junction bases unmatched: 3. The germline V gene has CDR1 MNHEY and CDR2 SMNVEV (reference sequence). The CDR3 length is 16 residues. The CDR3 bases that were read are TGTGCCAGCAGTAGACTAGCGGGGGCCAACACCGGGGAG. Amino acids: CASSRLAGANTGE. Given in full, the CDR3 is CASSRLAGANTGELFF.

This clone has ten or more counts. Read coverage stops 3 residues before the CDR3 terminus; the germline J gene supplies the remainder. V gene TRBV19 combines with J gene TRBJ1-2; maybe TRBD1 (5 bases). The length of the CDR3 is 15 residues. Germline V CDR1 and CDR2: LNHDA, SQIVND (reference sequence). CDR3 in amino acids: CASSIVQGFGIGYTF. The sequenced part of the CDR3 DNA is TGTGCCAGTAGTATAGTCCAGGGTTTCGGGATCGGC.

This clone came up many times. The CDR3 is cut off 3 residues early in the read; its end comes from the germline J gene. The chain couples TRBV19 to TRBJ1-1; TRBD1 is a possible D gene (6 bases). Trimming removed 10 bases from V and 1 base from J, with 13 bases in between. Germline V gives CDR1 LNHDA, CDR2 SQIVND (reference sequence). The CDR3 is made up of 13 amino acids. CDR3 bases read: TGTGCCACCAACAAAGGGGGGAACACTGAA. It yields the protein CATNKGGNTE. The CDR3 in its entirety is CATNKGGNTEAFF. Full variable domain (rest looked up from reference TRBV19 and TRBJ1-1): DGGITQSPKYLFRKEGQNVTLSCEQNLNHDAMYWYRQDPGQGLRLIYYSQIVNDFQKGDIAEGYSVSREKKESFPLTVTSAQKNPTAFYLCATNKGGNTEAFFGQGTRLTVV.

This clone has ten or more counts. The read is 3 residues too short to cover the CDR3 end, so that end is filled in from the germline J gene. The genes are TRBV20-1 and TRBJ2-1; TRBD2 is a possible D gene (5 bases). V lost 8 bases, J lost 6 bases, and 23 bases lay in between. The CDR3 runs 15 residues. Germline values: CDR1 DFQATT, CDR2 SNEGSKA (reference sequence). Here the CDR3 reads CSTLDFPGRGNEQFF. The sequenced CDR3 bases are TGCAGTACTTTGGACTTTCCGGGAAGAGGCAATGAG.

This clone was seen repeatedly, ten times or more. The read gets to within 3 residues of the CDR3 end, and the germline J gene fills in the rest. The chain joins TRBV30 to TRBJ2-2; 8 bases fit TRBD1. J was trimmed by 4 bases and V by 1 base; bases with no gene match: 11. CDR3 length: 17 residues. Germline lookup yields CDR1 GTSNPN and CDR2 SVGIG (reference sequence). The part of the CDR3 DNA that was read is TGTGCCTGGAGTGACGCGGTCAGGGGGCTTAGCACCGGGGAG. Translation: CAWSDAVRGLSTGE. The whole CDR3 protein is CAWSDAVRGLSTGELFF.

This clone has ten or more counts. The read ends 3 residues early relative to the CDR3; the germline J gene fills the gap. The chain uses TRBV5-1 and TRBJ1-4, with no clear D. CDR3 size: 13 residues. CDR1 and CDR2 from the germline V gene are SGHRS and YFSETQ. CDR3 in amino acids: CASSLETEKKLFF. The part of the CDR3 DNA that was read is TGCGCCAGCAGCTTGGAGACTGAAAAGAAA.

This clone appeared many times. The read ends 3 residues early relative to the CDR3; the germline J gene fills the gap. V usage is TRBV7-2 and J usage is TRBJ2-2, with 7 bases lining up with TRBD1. Germline V gene data show CDR1 as SGHTA and CDR2 as FQGNSA. Trimming at V came to 6 bases and at J to 2 bases, leaving 6 bases not matched to a gene. This CDR3 spans 15 amino acids. The CDR3 bases that were read are TGTGCCAGCAGGCCAGGGGGTCTTAACACCGGGGAG. It is translated as CASRPGGLNTGE. The full CDR3 protein is CASRPGGLNTGELFF.

A word on this clone: This clone may be a read error of a much larger clone one base away. Read sequence stops 3 residues before the CDR3 end, and the germline J gene provides the missing end. The rearrangement joins TRBV19 to TRBJ2-1; D perhaps matches TRBD1 (6 bases). V dropped 8 bases and J dropped 5 bases, with 19 bases sitting between them. Germline loops: CDR1 LNHDA, CDR2 SQIVND (reference sequence). The CDR3 has 15 amino acids. The CDR3 is CASPPPGHTDNEQFF. CDR3 bases read: TGTGCCAGTCCCCCCCCGGGACACACGGACAATGAG.

Many counts were recorded for this clone. The read comes to an end 3 residues before the CDR3 does, leaving the germline J gene to fill in the end. This chain uses TRBV19 with TRBJ1-3; no clear D gene. The CDR3 consists of 15 residues. The germline V and J ends were trimmed by 5 bases and 4 bases, with 15 bases remaining between them. Germline loops: CDR1 LNHDA, CDR2 SQIVND (reference sequence). CDR3 DNA, as far as it was read: TGTGCCAGTAGTGCAAGACAAGTATCGGGAAACACC. Its protein is CASSARQVSGNT. The whole CDR3 sequence is CASSARQVSGNTIYF.

This clone was seen at least ten times. The CDR3 end falls 3 residues outside the read, so it is completed with the germline J gene. This chain uses TRBV2 with TRBJ2-7, with 11 nucleotides matching TRBD2. The CDR3 extends over 16 amino acids. Losses at the gene ends were 10 bases for V and 4 bases for J; bases not matched to a gene: 15. Germline V lookup: CDR1 SNHLY, CDR2 FYNNEI. CDR3: CATRRLAGGGGYEQYF. Partial CDR3 DNA: TGTGCCACCCGGAGGCTAGCGGGAGGAGGAGGGTACGAG.

This clone was observed at least ten times. An end of the junction differs from the germline gene, which may be a read error. The CDR3 end falls 3 residues outside the read, so it is completed with the germline J gene. The V gene is TRBV5-4, the J gene TRBJ2-1, with no clear D. The CDR3 length is 13 residues. CDR1 is SGHNT and CDR2 is YYREEE in the germline V gene (reference sequence). The CDR3: CASSLDSHNEQFF. The DNA read from the CDR3 is TGTGCCAGCAGCTTGGACTCCCACAATGAG. The whole variable domain, remainder taken from reference TRBV5-4 and TRBJ2-1, is ETGVTQSPTHLIKTRGQQVTLRCSSQSGHNTVSWYQQALGQGPQFIFQYYREEENGRGNFPPRFSGLQFPNYSSELNVNALELDDSALYLCASSLDSHNEQFFGPGTRLTVL.

This clone was detected many times. The missing CDR3 end, 3 residues past where the read stops, is filled in from the germline J gene. The gene calls are TRBV19 and TRBJ1-4; 11 bases are shared with TRBD1. The CDR3 loop spans 16 amino acids. Germline assignment: CDR1 LNHDA and CDR2 SQIVND (reference sequence). With 8 bases clipped from V and 8 bases from J, the junction kept 13 bases outside the gene matches. The DNA read from the CDR3 is TGTGCCAGTTGTCCCGGGACAGGGGGGAGTAGAGAAAAA. It encodes CASCPGTGGSREK. In full, the CDR3 reads CASCPGTGGSREKLFF. Supplemented by reference TRBV19 and TRBJ1-4, the full variable domain reads DGGITQSPKYLFRKEGQNVTLSCEQNLNHDAMYWYRQDPGQGLRLIYYSQIVNDFQKGDIAEGYSVSREKKESFPLTVTSAQKNPTAFYLCASCPGTGGSREKLFFGSGTQLSVL.

This clone was found many times. The CDR3 is cut off 3 residues early in the read; its end comes from the germline J gene. The chain employs TRBV9 and TRBJ2-3; D remains ambiguous. V was clipped by 0 bases and J by 2 bases, with 7 bases between them. The CDR3 runs 14 residues. Germline CDR1 is SGDLS and CDR2 is YYNGEE. CDR3 protein: CASSVALFTDTQYF. The CDR3 DNA, read in part, is TGTGCCAGCAGCGTAGCCCTCTTCACAGATACG.

At least ten counts were recorded for this clone. The CDR3 end falls 3 residues outside the read, so it is completed with the germline J gene. The chain is built from TRBV7-7 and TRBJ2-7; D is undetermined. Germline-derived CDR1 and CDR2 are SSHAT and FNYEAQ (reference sequence). The germline V and J ends were trimmed by 0 bases and 3 bases, with 6 bases remaining between them. The CDR3 runs to 13 residues. The CDR3 loop is CASSLATDYEQYF. The CDR3 DNA, read in part, is TGTGCCAGCAGCTTAGCCACAGACTACGAG.

This clone was counted many times. The read ends 3 residues before the CDR3 terminus; that terminus is restored from the germline J gene. The chain employs TRBV20-1 and TRBJ2-5; TRBD2 matches 7 bases. Germline lookup yields CDR1 DFQATT and CDR2 SNEGSKA (reference sequence). The CDR3 runs 15 residues. The trim removed 6 bases at V and 5 bases at J, leaving 15 bases unmatched. The covered CDR3 bases are TGCAGTGCCCCGTTGAGTGCGGGGGTGAGGGAGACC. Encoded protein: CSAPLSAGVRET. The complete CDR3 sequence is CSAPLSAGVRETQYF.

This clone was picked up many times. The read finishes 3 residues shy of the CDR3 end, and the germline J gene is used to complete it. The chain combines TRBV6-2 or TRBV6-3 with TRBJ2-7; 11 positions match TRBD1. The CDR3 is made up of 14 amino acids. With 2 bases clipped from V and 4 bases from J, the junction kept 1 base outside the gene matches. Germline lookup yields CDR1 MNHEY and CDR2 SVGEGT. Here the CDR3 reads CASSYGQGAYEQYF. The CDR3 bases that were read are TGTGCCAGCAGTTACGGACAGGGGGCGTACGAG.

The table lists this clone with many counts. The missing CDR3 end, 3 residues past where the read stops, is filled in from the germline J gene. J is TRBJ1-5 and V is TRBV6-2 or TRBV6-3; D is possibly TRBD1 (6 bases). The CDR3 has 15 residues. Trimming removed 4 bases from V and 5 bases from J, with 15 bases in between. Germline CDR1 MNHEY, CDR2 SVGEGT. CDR3 protein: CASSWRGGFDQPQHF. The CDR3 DNA, read in part, is TGTGCCAGCAGTTGGAGAGGGGGATTCGATCAGCCC.

Only a few counts were recorded for this clone. This likely stems from a read error, as it lies one base from a far larger clone. The observed sequence ends 3 residues before the CDR3 terminus, with the missing tail filled in from the germline J gene. The rearrangement joins TRBV19 to TRBJ2-5, with D tentatively TRBD2 (5 bases). The ends were cut back, 9 bases at V and 3 bases at J, with 8 bases in the middle. This CDR3 spans 11 amino acids. Germline V lookup: CDR1 LNHDA, CDR2 SQIVND (reference sequence). CDR3 DNA (partial): TGTGCCAGGAGGGCAGAAGAGACC. It encodes CARRAEET. Given in full, the CDR3 is CARRAEETQYF.

This clone has at least ten counts. The CDR3 end falls 3 residues outside the read, so it is completed with the germline J gene. J is TRBJ1-2 and V is TRBV6-1; 7 nucleotides line up with TRBD1. This CDR3 contains 15 residues. V dropped 2 bases and J dropped 4; count of bases not matched to a gene: 7. Germline V gene data show CDR1 as MNHNS and CDR2 as SASEGT. This chain's CDR3 is CASSERGQIFYGYTF. The sequenced CDR3 bases are TGTGCCAGCAGTGAAAGGGGACAGATTTTCTATGGC.

This clone was detected only a few times. The read terminates 3 residues ahead of where the CDR3 ends, so the germline J gene completes it. This chain links TRBV6-2 or TRBV6-3 with TRBJ2-3; 8 positions agree with TRBD2. CDR1 is MNHEY and CDR2 is SVGEGT in the germline V gene. The CDR3 sequence is 16 residues long. CDR3 sequence reads: CASLPGGGLIRETQYF. The covered CDR3 bases are TGTGCCAGCCTCCCGGGGGGGGGCCTTATCCGGGAGACG.

This clone was counted many times. The read stops 3 residues short of the end of the CDR3; the missing end is completed from the germline J gene. The chain employs TRBV20-1 and TRBJ2-1; TRBD2 matches 11 bases. The CDR3 covers 15 residues. V trimming: 0 bases; J trimming: 6 bases; junction bases outside the gene matches: 4. The V gene's germline CDR1 is DFQATT and CDR2 SNEGSKA (reference sequence). This CDR3 is CSAREASGRINEQFF. The sequenced CDR3 bases are TGCAGTGCTAGAGAGGCTAGCGGGAGGATCAATGAG.

This clone showed up many times. Coverage ceases 3 residues before the CDR3 finishes, and the germline J gene fills in the end. The chain uses TRBV20-1 and TRBJ1-2, with 10 bases that match TRBD1. The V segment lost 5 bases and the J segment 5 bases; nucleotides outside the gene matches: 2. This CDR3 contains 12 residues. CDR1 and CDR2 from the germline V gene are DFQATT and SNEGSKA (reference sequence). The chain's CDR3 is CSALGQGYGYTF. The CDR3 DNA, read in part, is TGCAGTGCTCTGGGACAGGGGTATGGC.

This clone was counted at least ten times. The missing CDR3 end, 3 residues past where the read stops, is filled in from the germline J gene. The chain combines TRBV14 with TRBJ2-1; 15 nucleotides match TRBD2. V shed 2 bases and J 4 bases; nucleotides not matched to a gene: 6. This CDR3 spans 18 amino acids. The germline V gene has CDR1 SGHDN and CDR2 FVKESK. This CDR3 is CASSQPGLAGGSYNEQFF. CDR3 DNA, as far as it was read: TGTGCCAGCAGCCAACCGGGACTAGCGGGAGGAAGTTACAATGAG. Full variable domain (missing parts from reference TRBV14 and TRBJ2-1): EAGVTQFPSHSVIEKGQTVTLRCDPISGHDNLYWYRRVMGKEIKFLLHFVKESKQDESGMPNNRFLAERTGGTYSTLKVQPAELEDSGVYFCASSQPGLAGGSYNEQFFGPGTRLTVL.

At least ten counts were recorded for this clone. The CDR3 extends 3 residues past the end of the read, so its final part is completed from the germline J gene. The chain combines TRBV7-2 with TRBJ2-3; 7 bases agree with TRBD1. After removal of 4 bases from V and 2 bases from J, the junction contained 3 bases not matched to a gene. This CDR3 is built from 14 residues. CDR1 and CDR2 from the germline V gene are SGHTA and FQGNSA. CDR3 loop: CASSSDRVTDTQYF. The covered CDR3 bases are TGTGCCAGCAGCTCCGACAGGGTCACAGATACG.

On this clone: The CDR3 end lies 3 residues beyond the end of the read and is filled in from the germline J gene. This chain uses TRBV19 with TRBJ1-2; D is uncertain. Germline V gene sequence: CDR1 LNHDA, CDR2 SQIVND (reference sequence). The CDR3 extends over 12 amino acids. Partial CDR3 DNA: TGTGCCAGTAGTATACCAGGCCACGAC. Translation gives CASSIPGHD. The entire CDR3 reads CASSIPGHDYTF.

This clone was counted ten times or more. The CDR3 goes on 3 residues after the read ends, and that part is filled in from the germline J gene. The chain recombines TRBV19 with TRBJ2-5, with 7 nucleotides matching TRBD1. CDR3 length equals 15 residues. Trimming took 3 bases from V and 3 from J; bases not matched to a gene: 7. CDR1 and CDR2 (germline): LNHDA, SQIVND (reference sequence). CDR3 DNA (partial): TGTGCCAGTAGTATGGTTGCGACAGGGAAAGAGACC. It yields the protein CASSMVATGKET. The complete CDR3 protein is CASSMVATGKETQYF.

The sample holds many counts of this clone. The read comes to an end 3 residues before the CDR3 does, leaving the germline J gene to fill in the end. The chain couples TRBV2 to TRBJ1-4; maybe TRBD1 (6 bases). This CDR3 spans 11 amino acids. CDR1 is SNHLY, CDR2 FYNNEI, per germline. V was shortened by 7 bases and J by 8 bases, with 8 bases between the two germline ends. Partial CDR3 DNA: TGTGCCAGCAAACAGGGCGAAAAA. It yields the protein CASKQGEK. The full CDR3 protein reads CASKQGEKLFF.